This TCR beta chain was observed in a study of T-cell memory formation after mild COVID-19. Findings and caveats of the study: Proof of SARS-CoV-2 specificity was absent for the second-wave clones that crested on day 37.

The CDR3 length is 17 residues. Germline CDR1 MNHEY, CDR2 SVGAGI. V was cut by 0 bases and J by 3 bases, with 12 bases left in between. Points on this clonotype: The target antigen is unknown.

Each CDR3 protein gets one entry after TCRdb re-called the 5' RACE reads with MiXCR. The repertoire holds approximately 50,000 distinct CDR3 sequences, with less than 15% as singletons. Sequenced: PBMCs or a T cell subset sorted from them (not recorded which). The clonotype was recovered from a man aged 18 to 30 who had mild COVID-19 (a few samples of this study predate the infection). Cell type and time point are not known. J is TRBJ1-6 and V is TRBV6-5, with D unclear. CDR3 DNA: TGTGCCAGCAGTTACTCATCAGGAGAATACTATAATTCACCCCTCCACTTT. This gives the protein CASSYSSGEYYNSPLHF.